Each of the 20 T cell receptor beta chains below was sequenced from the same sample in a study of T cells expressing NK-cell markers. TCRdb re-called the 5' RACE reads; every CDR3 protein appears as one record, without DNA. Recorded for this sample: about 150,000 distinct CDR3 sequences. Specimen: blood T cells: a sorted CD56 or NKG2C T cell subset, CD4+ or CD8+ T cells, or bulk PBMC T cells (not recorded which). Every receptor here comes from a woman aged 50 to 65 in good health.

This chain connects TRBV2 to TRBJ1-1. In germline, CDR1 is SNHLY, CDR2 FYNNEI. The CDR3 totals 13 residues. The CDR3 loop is CASSELGNTEAFF.

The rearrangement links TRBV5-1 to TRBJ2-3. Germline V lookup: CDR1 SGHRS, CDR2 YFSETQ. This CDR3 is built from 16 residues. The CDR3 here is CASSLFGRASTDTQYF.

CDR3 loop: CSVATPTYNEQFF. V and J are TRBV29-1 and TRBJ2-1. Germline V CDR1 and CDR2: SQVTM, ANQGSEA. The CDR3 runs 13 residues.

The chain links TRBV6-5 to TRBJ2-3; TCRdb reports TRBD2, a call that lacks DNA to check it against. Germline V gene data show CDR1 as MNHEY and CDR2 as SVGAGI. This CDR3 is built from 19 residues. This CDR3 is CASSYNLGLAERSPSTQYF.

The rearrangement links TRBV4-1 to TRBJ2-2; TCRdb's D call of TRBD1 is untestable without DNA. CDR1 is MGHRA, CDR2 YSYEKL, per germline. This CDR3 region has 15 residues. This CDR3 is CASSQGPTATGELFF.

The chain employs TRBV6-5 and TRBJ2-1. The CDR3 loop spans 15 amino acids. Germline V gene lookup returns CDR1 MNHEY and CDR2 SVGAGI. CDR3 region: CASRGTQQPYNEQFF.

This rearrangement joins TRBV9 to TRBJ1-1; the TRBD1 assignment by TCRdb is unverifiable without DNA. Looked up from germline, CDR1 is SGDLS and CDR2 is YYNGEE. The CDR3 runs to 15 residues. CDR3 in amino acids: CASSPRTGRNTEAFF.

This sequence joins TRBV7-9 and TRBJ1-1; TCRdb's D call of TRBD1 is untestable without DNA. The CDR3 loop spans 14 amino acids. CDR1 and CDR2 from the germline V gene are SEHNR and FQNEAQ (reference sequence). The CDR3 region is CASSPGWLNTEAFF.

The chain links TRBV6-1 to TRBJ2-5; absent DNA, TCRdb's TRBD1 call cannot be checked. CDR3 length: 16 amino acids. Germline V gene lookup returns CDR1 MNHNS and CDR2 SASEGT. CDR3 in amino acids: CASSESWTGGQETQYF.

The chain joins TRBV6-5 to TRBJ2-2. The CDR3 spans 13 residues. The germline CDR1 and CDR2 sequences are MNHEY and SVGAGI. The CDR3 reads CASSWLLGGELFF.

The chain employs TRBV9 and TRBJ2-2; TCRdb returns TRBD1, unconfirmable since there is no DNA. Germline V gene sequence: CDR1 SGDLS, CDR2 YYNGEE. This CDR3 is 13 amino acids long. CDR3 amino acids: CASSRRGAGELFF.

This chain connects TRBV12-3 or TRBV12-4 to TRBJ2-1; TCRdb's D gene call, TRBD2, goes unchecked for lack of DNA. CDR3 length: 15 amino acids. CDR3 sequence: CASSFRAGAYNEQFF.

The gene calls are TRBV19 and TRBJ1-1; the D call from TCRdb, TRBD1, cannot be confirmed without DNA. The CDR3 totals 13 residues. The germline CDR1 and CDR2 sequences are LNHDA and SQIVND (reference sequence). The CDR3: CATTAWTETEAFF.

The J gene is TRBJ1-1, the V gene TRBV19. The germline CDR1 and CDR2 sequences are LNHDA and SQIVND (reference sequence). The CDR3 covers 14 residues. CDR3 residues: CASSDRREFSEAFF.

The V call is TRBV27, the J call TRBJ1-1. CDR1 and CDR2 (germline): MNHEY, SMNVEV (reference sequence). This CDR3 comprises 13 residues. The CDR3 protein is CASSLLSQSEAFF.

The CDR3 is CASSLFSASTDTQYF. The chain uses TRBV7-8 and TRBJ2-3. The CDR3 totals 15 residues. CDR1 SGHVS and CDR2 FQNEAQ come from the germline V gene.

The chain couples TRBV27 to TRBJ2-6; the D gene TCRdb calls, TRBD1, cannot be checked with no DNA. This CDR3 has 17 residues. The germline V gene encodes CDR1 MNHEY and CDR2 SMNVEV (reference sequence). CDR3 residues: CASSLSVPLQGANVLTF.

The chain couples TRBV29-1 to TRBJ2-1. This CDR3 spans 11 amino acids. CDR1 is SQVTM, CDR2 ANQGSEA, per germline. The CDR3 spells CSVLGDNEQFF.

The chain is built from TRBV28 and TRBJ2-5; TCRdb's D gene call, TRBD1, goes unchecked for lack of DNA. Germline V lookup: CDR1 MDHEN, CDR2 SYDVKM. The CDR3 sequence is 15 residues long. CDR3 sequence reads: CASTGTGVGSETQYF.

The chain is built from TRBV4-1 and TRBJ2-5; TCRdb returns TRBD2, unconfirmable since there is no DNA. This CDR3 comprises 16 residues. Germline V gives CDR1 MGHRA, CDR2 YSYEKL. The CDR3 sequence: CASSLIETRGEETQYF.